The 27 T cell receptor beta chains below all came from one sample that was sequenced in a study of blood T cell repertoires in COVID-19. Profiled with immunoSEQ multiplex PCR; TCRdb holds only in-frame clones, not every one. This table has around 200,000 clones, 86% appearing once. Sequencing was done on a sample of PBMCs or T cells enriched from blood (not recorded which). Receptor source: a man aged 35 to 55 with acute COVID-19.

Comments on this clone: This specimen includes other DNA sequences encoding the same CDR3. The rearrangement uses TRBV6-5 and TRBJ2-5, with 7 nucleotides matching TRBD1. Germline V gene lookup returns CDR1 MNHEY and CDR2 SVGAGI. The CDR3 spans 13 residues. V dropped 6 bases and J dropped 3; count of bases not matched to a gene: 4. CDR3 amino acids: CASSWDREETQYF. CDR3 in DNA: TGTGCCAGCAGCTGGGACAGAGAAGAGACCCAGTACTTC.

The chain is built from TRBV3-1 (or the pseudogene TRBV3-2) and TRBJ2-1, with D perhaps TRBD1 (6 bases). CDR1 and CDR2 (germline): LGHDT, YNNKEL (reference sequence). The CDR3 consists of 15 residues. The V end lost 2 bases, the J end lost 5 bases, and 13 bases lay between the germline ends. The CDR3 DNA sequence: TGTGCCAGCAGCCAACAGGGCCCAGGGGACAATGAGCAGTTCTTC. Protein product: CASSQQGPGDNEQFF.

The rearrangement uses TRBV2 and TRBJ2-7, with 10 bases aligning to TRBD2. V dropped 6 bases and J dropped 13; count of bases not matched to a gene: 12. This CDR3 contains 13 residues. The germline CDR1 and CDR2 sequences are SNHLY and FYNNEI. The CDR3 DNA reads as TGTGCCAGCAGGGCCGGGACTAGCGTTCAATATTACTTC. It encodes CASRAGTSVQYYF.

V gene TRBV29-1 combines with J gene TRBJ2-1; 10 positions match TRBD2. Trimming at V came to 6 bases and at J to 4 bases, leaving 6 bases not matched to a gene. Germline values: CDR1 SQVTM, CDR2 ANQGSEA. There are 14 residues in the CDR3. The CDR3 is CSVPTSGNYNEQFF. Here the CDR3 DNA reads TGCAGCGTGCCTACTAGCGGGAATTACAATGAGCAGTTCTTC.

This chain links TRBV6-2 or TRBV6-3 with TRBJ2-3; D ambiguous. Germline CDR1 MNHEY, CDR2 SVGEGT. The CDR3 sequence is 12 residues long. Trimming shortened V by 4 bases and J by 3 bases, and 5 bases separated the two germline ends. The CDR3: CASSSVTDTQYF. CDR3 nucleotide sequence: TGTGCCAGCAGTTCAGTTACAGATACGCAGTATTTT.

The J gene is TRBJ1-4, the V gene TRBV11-2; TRBD1 is a possible D gene (6 bases). This CDR3 has 14 amino acids. Trimming shortened V by 2 bases and J by 8 bases, and 12 bases separated the two germline ends. Germline assignment: CDR1 SGHAT and CDR2 FQNNGV. The CDR3 DNA follows: TGTGCCAGCAGCTTATTTCAGGGGAACGAAAAACTGTTTTTT. Encoded protein: CASSLFQGNEKLFF.

The chain recombines TRBV9 with TRBJ1-3; 8 nucleotides align to TRBD1. V shed 0 bases and J 3 bases; nucleotides not matched to a gene: 5. This CDR3 has 16 residues. From germline, CDR1 is SGDLS and CDR2 YYNGEE. CDR3 protein: CASSVEAGQVGNTIYF. CDR3 nucleotides: TGTGCCAGCAGCGTAGAAGCGGGACAGGTTGGAAACACCATATATTTT.

This clone appeared once. The chain couples TRBV2 to TRBJ2-4, with 7 bases identical to TRBD1. This CDR3 region has 11 residues. Germline V gives CDR1 SNHLY, CDR2 FYNNEI. V gave up 4 bases and J gave up 12 bases; unmatched junction bases: 3. The CDR3 region is CASSVGQHQYF. In DNA form, the CDR3 reads TGTGCCAGCAGTGTGGGACAGCATCAGTACTTC.

The V and J genes are TRBV14 and TRBJ2-7; perhaps TRBD2 as D (5 bases). This CDR3 is 14 amino acids long. CDR1 is SGHDN and CDR2 is FVKESK in the germline V gene. Trimming left V 5 bases short and J 4 bases short, with 15 bases between. This chain's CDR3 is CASSFRTSRYEQYF. DNA of the CDR3: TGTGCCAGCAGCTTTCGGACTTCCCGATACGAGCAGTACTTC. Drawing the rest from reference TRBV14 and TRBJ2-7, the complete variable domain is EAGVTQFPSHSVIEKGQTVTLRCDPISGHDNLYWYRRVMGKEIKFLLHFVKESKQDESGMPNNRFLAERTGGTYSTLKVQPAELEDSGVYFCASSFRTSRYEQYFGPGTRLTVT.

The V call is TRBV9, the J call TRBJ2-3; D gene unclear. CDR1 SGDLS and CDR2 YYNGEE come from the germline V gene. CDR3 size: 15 residues. V was pared by 0 bases and J by 0 bases, with 8 bases between. The CDR3 spells CASSVGSVSTDTQYF. CDR3 DNA: TGTGCCAGCAGCGTAGGATCGGTAAGCACAGATACGCAGTATTTT.

V gene TRBV30 combines with J gene TRBJ2-1, with D possibly being TRBD2 (5 bases). The V gene lost 2 bases and the J gene lost 9 bases, with 11 bases spanning the gap. This CDR3 has 12 residues. The germline gives CDR1 GTSNPN, CDR2 SVGIG (reference sequence). The CDR3 nucleotides read TGTGCCTGGAGTTCCGGGGAGACTGAGCAGTTCTTC. It is translated as CAWSSGETEQFF.

The chain couples TRBV19 to TRBJ2-7; maybe TRBD1 (6 bases). V lost 1 base to trimming and J lost 3 bases, with 13 bases between them. CDR1 LNHDA and CDR2 SQIVND come from the germline V gene (reference sequence). CDR3 length: 15 residues. The CDR3 spells CASSIAGTPNYEQYF. In nucleotides, the CDR3 is TGTGCCAGTAGTATAGCTGGGACACCTAACTACGAGCAGTACTTC.

J is TRBJ2-5 and V is TRBV5-6; maybe TRBD2 (6 bases). CDR1 and CDR2 from the germline V gene are SGHDT and YYEEEE. V was cut by 0 bases and J by 4 bases, with 19 bases left in between. The CDR3 totals 17 residues. CDR3: CASSLGPPTSRRETQYF. The DNA for the CDR3 is TGTGCCAGCAGCTTGGGGCCTCCGACTAGTCGGCGAGAGACCCAGTACTTC. The full variable domain, completed using reference TRBV5-6 and TRBJ2-5, is DAGVTQSPTHLIKTRGQQVTLRCSPKSGHDTVSWYQQALGQGPQFIFQYYEEEERQRGNFPDRFSGHQFPNYSSELNVNALLLGDSALYLCASSLGPPTSRRETQYFGPGTRLLVL.

This clone was picked up a small number of times. CDR3 in DNA: TGTGCCAGCAGCCCCAGGGGGGTGATCCACGAGCAGTACTTC. Translating it yields CASSPRGVIHEQYF. J is TRBJ2-7 and V is TRBV13, with a possible D match to TRBD1 (7 bases). CDR1 and CDR2 from the germline V gene are PRHDT and FYEKMQ (reference sequence). Trimming took 5 bases from V and 5 from J, leaving 16 bases between them. This CDR3 has 14 residues.

This clone has only one observation. Here the CDR3 reads CASSLSNSVADTQYF. The DNA of the CDR3 is TGTGCCAGCAGTTTATCGAACAGTGTGGCAGATACGCAGTATTTT. J is TRBJ2-3 and V is TRBV27; the D is unclear. V lost 0 bases to trimming and J lost 4 bases, with 11 bases between them. Germline V CDR1 and CDR2: MNHEY, SMNVEV (reference sequence). The CDR3 runs 15 residues.

V gene TRBV7-3 combines with J gene TRBJ2-3; D unresolved. This CDR3 has 13 amino acids. Trimming shortened V by 3 bases and J by 6 bases, and 10 bases separated the two germline ends. Germline CDR1 reads SGHTA; CDR2 reads FQGTGA. The CDR3 region has the DNA TGTGCCAGCAGCTTTTCCGACGGGGATACGCAGTATTTT. Its translation: CASSFSDGDTQYF.

The chain carries TRBV10-1 and TRBJ1-1; D is ambiguous. CDR3 size: 9 residues. Germline V CDR1 and CDR2: WNHNN, SYGVQD (reference sequence). V was trimmed by 9 bases and J by 6 bases, leaving 5 bases between them. Here the CDR3 DNA reads TGCGCCAGGCAGTCTGAAGCTTTCTTT. This codes for CARQSEAFF.

The rearrangement joins TRBV30 to TRBJ1-2; no definite D call. CDR1 is GTSNPN, CDR2 SVGIG, per germline (reference sequence). Trimming shortened V by 2 bases and J by 8 bases, and 12 bases separated the two germline ends. This CDR3 comprises 12 residues. CDR3 region: CAWSSGGLGYTF. The CDR3 coding sequence is TGTGCCTGGAGTAGTGGAGGCCTGGGCTACACCTTC.

The genes are TRBV5-5 and TRBJ2-7, with TRBD1 as a possible D gene (5 bases). CDR3 size: 13 residues. The germline gives CDR1 SGHKS, CDR2 YYEKEE (reference sequence). Trimming stripped 0 bases from V and 6 bases from J, with 10 bases between. As DNA, the CDR3 is TGTGCCAGCAGCTTGGGGACATGGAGCGAGCAGTACTTC. Encoded protein: CASSLGTWSEQYF. The whole variable domain, filled in from reference TRBV5-5 and TRBJ2-7, reads DAGVTQSPTHLIKTRGQQVTLRCSPISGHKSVSWYQQVLGQGPQFIFQYYEKEERGRGNFPDRFSARQFPNYSSELNVNALLLGDSALYLCASSLGTWSEQYFGPGTRLTVT.

The CDR3 loop reads CSVEKAGIFGGYTF. The CDR3 DNA follows: TGCAGCGTTGAGAAGGCAGGGATCTTCGGTGGCTACACCTTC. The J gene is TRBJ1-2, the V gene TRBV29-1; tentative D call: TRBD1 (5 bases). The germline V and J ends were trimmed by 3 bases and 7 bases, with 18 bases remaining between them. The CDR3 runs 14 residues. The germline V gene has CDR1 SQVTM and CDR2 ANQGSEA.

This clone was seen once. The rearrangement links TRBV18 to TRBJ1-3; 9 bases are a match to TRBD1. CDR3 length: 16 residues. Germline loops: CDR1 KGHSH, CDR2 LQKENI. The junction had 6 bases not matched to a gene; V was cut back by 6 bases and J by 0 bases. Here the CDR3 DNA reads TGTGCCAGCTCGGCCGGGACAGGGCTCTCTGGAAACACCATATATTTT. This sequence encodes CASSAGTGLSGNTIYF.

The V and J genes are TRBV11-2 and TRBJ1-2, with 7 nucleotides matching TRBD1. Germline CDR1 is SGHAT and CDR2 is FQNNGV. With V trimmed by 6 bases and J by 3 bases, 13 bases remained unmatched. CDR3 length: 16 amino acids. The chain's CDR3 is CASSFHAKGQYYGYTF. CDR3 nucleotide sequence: TGTGCCAGCAGTTTTCACGCAAAGGGACAGTACTATGGCTACACCTTC.

This clone has only one observation. The chain is built from TRBV30 and TRBJ2-7; D may be TRBD2 (6 bases). The CDR3 is 14 amino acids. Trimming took off 2 bases at V and 7 bases at J, with 18 bases between the two ends. Germline V gives CDR1 GTSNPN, CDR2 SVGIG (reference sequence). CDR3 in DNA: TGTGCCTGGAGTCGAAGTGGAGGGGCCAAGGAGCAGTACTTC. Protein product: CAWSRSGGAKEQYF.

This clone has more than one count but fewer than ten. The chain uses TRBV7-3 and TRBJ1-1, with D possibly matching TRBD1 (5 bases). CDR3 length: 14 residues. V was shortened by 4 bases and J by 3 bases, with 12 bases between the two germline ends. The germline gives CDR1 SGHTA, CDR2 FQGTGA. The CDR3 here is CASSWKSRDTEAFF. For the CDR3, the DNA is TGTGCCAGCAGCTGGAAGAGCAGGGACACTGAAGCTTTCTTT.

The table lists this clone with a count of one. The chain carries TRBV13 and TRBJ2-7; tentatively, D is TRBD2 (5 bases). The germline gives CDR1 PRHDT, CDR2 FYEKMQ (reference sequence). This CDR3 is 14 amino acids long. Trimming shortened V by 6 bases and J by 6 bases, and 18 bases separated the two germline ends. This CDR3 is CASSLSVEASEQYF. In DNA form, the CDR3 reads TGTGCCAGCAGTTTATCAGTGGAGGCCAGCGAGCAGTACTTC.

The rearrangement joins TRBV5-5 to TRBJ1-2; possibly TRBD1 for D (5 bases). The V and J ends lost 4 bases and 8 bases respectively, with 18 bases between them. This CDR3 has 14 amino acids. CDR1 and CDR2 from the germline V gene are SGHKS and YYEKEE (reference sequence). CDR3 DNA: TGTGCCAGCAGCGGGGCGTTCTCGACCCGAGGCTACACCTTC. It specifies CASSGAFSTRGYTF.

The chain carries TRBV9 and TRBJ2-1; D gene uncertain. Germline lookup yields CDR1 SGDLS and CDR2 YYNGEE. Trimming stripped 4 bases from V and 5 bases from J, with 13 bases between. The CDR3 contains 14 residues. CDR3 loop: CASSRLGIHNEQFF. CDR3 DNA: TGTGCCAGCAGCCGCCTAGGTATCCACAATGAGCAGTTCTTC. Full variable domain (outside the CDR3, taken from reference TRBV9 and TRBJ2-1): DSGVTQTPKHLITATGQRVTLRCSPRSGDLSVYWYQQSLDQGLQFLIQYYNGEERAKGNILERFSAQQFPDLHSELNLSSLELGDSALYFCASSRLGIHNEQFFGPGTRLTVL.